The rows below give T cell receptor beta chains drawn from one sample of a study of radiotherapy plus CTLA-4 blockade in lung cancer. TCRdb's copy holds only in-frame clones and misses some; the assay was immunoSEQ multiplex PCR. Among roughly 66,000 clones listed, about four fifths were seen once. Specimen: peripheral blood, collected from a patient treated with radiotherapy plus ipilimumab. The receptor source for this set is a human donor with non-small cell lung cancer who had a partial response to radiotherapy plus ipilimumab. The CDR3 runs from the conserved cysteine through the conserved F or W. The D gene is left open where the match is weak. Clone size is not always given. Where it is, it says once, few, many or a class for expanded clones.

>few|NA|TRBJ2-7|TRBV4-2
TGTGCCAGCAGCCAAGATTACGCCGGTCTGAGGGAGCAGTACTTC
CASSQDYAGLREQYF
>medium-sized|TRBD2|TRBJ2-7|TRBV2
TGTGCCAGCAGTGGCACCGGGACTAGCGGGAGTGTCGAGCAGTACTTC
CASSGTGTSGSVEQYF
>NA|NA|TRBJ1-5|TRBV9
TGTGCCAGCAGCGTAGGGCCGGGGGGAGGCCAGCCCCAGCATTTT
CASSVGPGGGQPQHF
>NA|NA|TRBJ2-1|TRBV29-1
TGCAGCGCTGAAGAGGGGGGCTACAATGAGCAGTTCTTC
CSAEEGGYNEQFF
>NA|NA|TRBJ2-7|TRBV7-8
TGTGCCAGCAGCCCCCGGGAGACATCCTACGAGCAGTACTTC
CASSPRETSYEQYF
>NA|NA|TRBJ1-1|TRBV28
TGTGCCAGCAGCACCCAAGGCGGAGGGCGGACTGAAGCTTTCTTT
CASSTQGGGRTEAFF
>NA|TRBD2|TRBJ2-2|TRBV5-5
TGTGCCACCTCGGGACTAGCGGGCGTTAGGACCGGGGAGCTGTTTTTT
CATSGLAGVRTGELFF
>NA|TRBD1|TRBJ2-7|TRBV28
TGTGCCAGCAGTCCCGCGGGGACAGGGAACTACGAGCAGTACTTC
CASSPAGTGNYEQYF
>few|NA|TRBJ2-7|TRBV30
TGTGCCTGGGGCGGGACAGCCTACGAGCAGTACTTC
CAWGGTAYEQYF
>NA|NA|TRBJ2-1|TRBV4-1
TGCGCCAGCATGGTTCGGTCTTACAATGAGCAGTTCTTC
CASMVRSYNEQFF
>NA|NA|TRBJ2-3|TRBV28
TGTGCCAGCAGTTTGCTGACCTGGGCCGATACGCAGTATTTT
CASSLLTWADTQYF
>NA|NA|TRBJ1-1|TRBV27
TGTGCCAGCAGCTTTCACCCGCGGGATCTGAACACTGAAGCTTTCTTT
CASSFHPRDLNTEAFF
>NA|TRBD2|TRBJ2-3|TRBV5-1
TGCGCCAGCAGCTTGGCGGGACTAGCGGGAGGGGGAGATACGCAGTATTTT
CASSLAGLAGGGDTQYF
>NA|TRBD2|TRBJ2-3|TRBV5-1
TGCGCCAGCAGCCGGGGCAGTCGGACTAGCGGCACGGATACGCAGTATTTT
CASSRGSRTSGTDTQYF
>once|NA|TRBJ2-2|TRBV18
TGTGCCAGCTCACCGGCATACCCGAACACCGGGGAGCTGTTTTTT
CASSPAYPNTGELFF
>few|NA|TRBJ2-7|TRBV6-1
TGTGCCAGCATTGATAACTACGAGCAGTACTTC
CASIDNYEQYF
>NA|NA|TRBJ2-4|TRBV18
TGTGCCAGCTCTTCCACGGGGGAGAAAAACATTCAGTACTTC
CASSSTGEKNIQYF
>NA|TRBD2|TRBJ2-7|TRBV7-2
TGTGCCAGCAGCTTAGGTATTGGGACTAGCGGGAGCAGAGACTACGAGCAGTACTTC
CASSLGIGTSGSRDYEQYF
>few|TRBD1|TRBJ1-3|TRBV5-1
TGCGCCAGCAGCTGGGACAGTTCCTCTGGAAACACCATATATTTT
CASSWDSSSGNTIYF
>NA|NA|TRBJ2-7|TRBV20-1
TGCAGTGCTAGAGATCAGGTCTTC
CSARDQVF
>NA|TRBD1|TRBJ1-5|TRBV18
TGTGCCAGCTCACCACGAGTTATGACAGGGTATAGCAATCAGCCCCAGCATTTT
CASSPRVMTGYSNQPQHF
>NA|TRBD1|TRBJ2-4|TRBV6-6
TGTGCCAGCAGCGACGGACAGGGGGAGGGAAACATTCAGTACTTC
CASSDGQGEGNIQYF
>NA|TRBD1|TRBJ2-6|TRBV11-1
TGTGCCAGCAGCGGGGACAGCGAAGCCTCTGGGGCCAACGTCCTGACTTTC
CASSGDSEASGANVLTF
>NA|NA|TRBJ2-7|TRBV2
TGTGCCAGCAGTAGCAGGGTCGGCGAGCAGTACTTC
CASSSRVGEQYF
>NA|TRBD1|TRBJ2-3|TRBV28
TGTGCCAGCACCCCGGGACAGGGTTTCGCAGATACGCAGTATTTT
CASTPGQGFADTQYF
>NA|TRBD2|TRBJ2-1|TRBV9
TGTGCCAGCAGCCGCACTAGCGGGAGGGCCCTCGCTGATGAGCAGTTCTTC
CASSRTSGRALADEQFF
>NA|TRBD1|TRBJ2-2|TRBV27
TGTGCCAGCAGTTTAATTGGGGACAGGGCTATCGGGGAGCTGTTTTTT
CASSLIGDRAIGELFF
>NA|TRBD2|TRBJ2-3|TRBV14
TGTGCCAGCAGCCCCCGGACTAGCGGGAAGGTTAGCACAGATACGCAGTATTTT
CASSPRTSGKVSTDTQYF
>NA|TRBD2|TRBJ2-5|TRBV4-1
TGCGCCAGCAGCCACACCCCGGGGGGGGAGACCCAGTACTTC
CASSHTPGGETQYF
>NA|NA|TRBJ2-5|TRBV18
TGTGCCAGCTCACCACCTAGCTGGCTAGCCCAGTACTTC
CASSPPSWLAQYF
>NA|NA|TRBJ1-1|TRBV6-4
TGTGCCAGCAGTGACGGCGTCAGGGGAAAGGCTTTCTTT
CASSDGVRGKAFF
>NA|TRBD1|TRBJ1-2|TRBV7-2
TGTGCCAGCAGCTCCGGACAGGGGTATGGCTACACCTTC
CASSSGQGYGYTF
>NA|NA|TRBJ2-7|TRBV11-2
TGTGCCAGCAGTTCCGACAGGACAGTCTACGAGCAGTACTTC
CASSSDRTVYEQYF
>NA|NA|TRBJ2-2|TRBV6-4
TGTGCCAGCAGTAAGCTCGGCGGGAACACCGGGGAGCTGTTTTTT
CASSKLGGNTGELFF
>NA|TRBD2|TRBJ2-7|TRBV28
TGTGCCAGCAGCTCCGGCGGGGGCTACGAGCAGTACTTC
CASSSGGGYEQYF
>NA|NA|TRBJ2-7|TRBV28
TGTGCCAGCAGTCCCCATGTCCCCGAGCAGTACTTC
CASSPHVPEQYF
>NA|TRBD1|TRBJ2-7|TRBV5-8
TGTGCCAGCCTGGGACAGGTCACCTACGAGCAGTACTTC
CASLGQVTYEQYF
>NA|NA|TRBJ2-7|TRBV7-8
TGTGCCAGCAGCTTACAGGCCAGACCAGCCTACGAGCAGTACTTC
CASSLQARPAYEQYF
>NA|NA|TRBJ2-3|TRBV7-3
TGTGCCAGCAGCTCGGGGGAGGGCACAGATACGCAGTATTTT
CASSSGEGTDTQYF
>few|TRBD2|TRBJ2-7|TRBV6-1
TGTGCCAGCAGTGAACGCGGGAGGGCGGGTGAGCAGTACTTC
CASSERGRAGEQYF
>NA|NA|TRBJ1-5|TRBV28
TGTGCCAGCAGTTTCGTCAGCAATCAGCCCCAGCATTTT
CASSFVSNQPQHF
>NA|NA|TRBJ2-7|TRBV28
TGTGCCAGCAGTTCCGGGGATCGGCACGAGCAGTACTTC
CASSSGDRHEQYF